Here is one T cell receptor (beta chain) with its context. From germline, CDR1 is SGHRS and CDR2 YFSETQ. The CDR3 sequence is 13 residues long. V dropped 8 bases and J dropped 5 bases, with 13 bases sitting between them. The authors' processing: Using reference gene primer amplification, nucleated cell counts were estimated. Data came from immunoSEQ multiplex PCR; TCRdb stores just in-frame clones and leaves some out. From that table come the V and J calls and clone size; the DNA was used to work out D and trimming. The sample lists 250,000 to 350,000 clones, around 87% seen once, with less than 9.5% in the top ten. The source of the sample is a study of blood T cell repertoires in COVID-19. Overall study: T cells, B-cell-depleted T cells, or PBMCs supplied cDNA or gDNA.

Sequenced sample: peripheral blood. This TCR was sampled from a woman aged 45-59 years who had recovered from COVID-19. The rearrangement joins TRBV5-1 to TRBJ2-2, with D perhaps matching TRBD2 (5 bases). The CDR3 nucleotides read TGCGCCAGAGACGTCAGGAGGACCGGGGAGCTGTTTTTT. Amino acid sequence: CARDVRRTGELFF. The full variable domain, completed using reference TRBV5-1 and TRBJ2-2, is KAGVTQTPRYLIKTRGQQVTLSCSPISGHRSVSWYQQTPGQGLQFLFEYFSETQRNKGNFPGRFSGRQFSNSRSEMNVSTLELGDSALYLCARDVRRTGELFFGEGSRLTVL.